This passage covers 20 T cell receptor beta chains from one sample sequenced in a study of naive and memory T cell subsets. Study-wide results and caveats: Naive repertoires, especially CD8, held a few larger clonotypes, possibly memory cells re-expressing CD45RA.

Both TRBC1 and TRBC2 were covered by a beta constant-region primer of two equimolar oligonucleotides. Ligated cDNA was amplified by four rounds of PCR with nested alpha and beta constant-region primers and SP2. Using its own MiXCR run on the UMI-ligation and nested PCR reads, TCRdb lists one record per CDR3 protein. Of under 150,000 distinct CDR3 sequences listed, approximately 21% were seen once; the top ten hold about 0.57%. Their recognized antigens are unknown. The specimen was naive CD8+ T cells from blood. These receptors were obtained from a human donor in good health.

This clonotype came up many times. The V and J genes are TRBV4-3 and TRBJ2-4, with a tentative D call TRBD1 (5 bases). Trimming cost V 0 bases and J 1 base, with 10 bases left between them. The CDR3 extends over 16 amino acids. Germline CDR1 LGHNA, CDR2 YSLEER. CDR3 bases: TGCGCCAGCAGCCAAGAAACAGGCCTTGCCAAAAACATTCAGTACTTC. Its protein is CASSQETGLAKNIQYF.

This clonotype was seen a few times. This chain links TRBV6-6 with TRBJ2-7; 9 bases agree with TRBD2. Per the germline V gene, CDR1 is MNHNY and CDR2 is SVGAGI (reference sequence). This CDR3 contains 17 residues. The V gene end was trimmed by 0 bases and the J gene end by 1 base; junction bases not matched to a gene: 7. The DNA of the CDR3 is TGTGCCAGCAGTTACTCTTCAGCGACTAGCGGATCCTACGAGCAGTACTTC. Protein: CASSYSSATSGSYEQYF.

The chain has TRBV9 and TRBJ2-6, with D perhaps matching TRBD1 (6 bases). The CDR3 extends over 17 amino acids. Germline V CDR1 and CDR2: SGDLS, YYNGEE. V lost 3 bases and J lost 1, with 14 bases in between. CDR3 sequence reads: CASSATGTPSGANVLTF. CDR3 coding DNA: TGTGCCAGCAGCGCCACCGGGACACCTTCTGGGGCCAACGTCCTGACTTTC.

The chain is built from TRBV7-6 and TRBJ2-5, with TRBD2 identical over 10 bases. Trimming at V came to 5 bases and at J to 1 base, leaving 13 bases not matched to a gene. The CDR3 contains 18 residues. The V gene's germline CDR1 is SGHVS and CDR2 FNYEAQ. The CDR3: CASSIYALEREGQETQYF. The CDR3 DNA follows: TGTGCCAGCAGCATTTACGCCCTTGAGCGGGAGGGCCAAGAGACCCAGTACTTC.

This clonotype was observed a few times. V gene TRBV6-2 or TRBV6-3 combines with J gene TRBJ1-1; no firm D call. Germline values: CDR1 MNHEY, CDR2 SVGEGT. V shed 2 bases and J shed 5 bases, with 9 bases lying between them. This CDR3 contains 13 residues. CDR3 region: CASSYEGFTEAFF. The DNA of the CDR3 is TGTGCCAGCAGTTACGAAGGGTTTACTGAAGCTTTCTTT.

The rearrangement uses TRBV6-5 and TRBJ2-7; possible D gene TRBD2, 5 bases. Germline CDR1 MNHEY, CDR2 SVGAGI. This CDR3 comprises 14 residues. V was cut by 0 bases and J by 5 bases, with 11 bases left in between. This CDR3 reads CASSYSTGINEQYF. For the CDR3, the DNA is TGTGCCAGCAGTTACTCGACGGGGATCAACGAGCAGTACTTC.

Only a few counts were recorded for this clonotype. V is TRBV7-2 and J is TRBJ2-7, with D perhaps TRBD2 (5 bases). The germline V gene encodes CDR1 SGHTA and CDR2 FQGNSA. This CDR3 has 12 amino acids. Trimming removed 5 bases from V and 5 bases from J, with 10 bases in between. The chain's CDR3 is CASSHPGNEQYF. The CDR3 DNA follows: TGTGCCAGCAGCCACCCGGGGAACGAGCAGTACTTC. The full variable domain, in which reference TRBV7-2 and TRBJ2-7 provide the parts outside the CDR3, is GAGVSQSPSNKVTEKGKDVELRCDPISGHTALYWYRQSLGQGLEFLIYFQGNSAPDKSGLPSDRFSAERTGGSVSTLTIQRTQQEDSAVYLCASSHPGNEQYFGPGTRLTVT.

J is TRBJ2-7 and V is TRBV6-1; 11 positions agree with TRBD1. Unmatched junction bases numbered 7, after V lost 6 bases and J lost 3 bases. The CDR3 is 15 residues long. Germline V lookup: CDR1 MNHNS, CDR2 SASEGT. The CDR3 DNA follows: TGTGCCAGCAGCCAGGACAGGGGGCTTTTCTACGAGCAGTACTTC. Protein sequence: CASSQDRGLFYEQYF.

This clonotype was seen a handful of times. The V and J genes are TRBV4-1 and TRBJ2-3; 10 bases are a match to TRBD2. The germline gives CDR1 MGHRA, CDR2 YSYEKL. After removal of 0 bases from V and 5 bases from J, the junction contained 8 bases not matched to a gene. This CDR3 is 17 amino acids long. The DNA of the CDR3 is TGCGCCAGCAGCCAAGATAGAGCTAGCGGGAGTCAAGATACGCAGTATTTT. Amino acid sequence: CASSQDRASGSQDTQYF.

This clonotype was detected a few times. The rearrangement joins TRBV7-8 to TRBJ1-1; the D is unclear. With 5 bases removed from V and 3 bases from J, the gap between germline ends came to 16 bases. Germline loops: CDR1 SGHVS, CDR2 FQNEAQ. The CDR3 is made up of 15 amino acids. CDR3 residues: CASSEMTRGDTEAFF. The CDR3, as DNA: TGTGCCAGCAGCGAAATGACTCGGGGAGACACTGAAGCTTTCTTT.

The J gene is TRBJ2-1, the V gene TRBV7-9, with TRBD1 matching over 10 bases. Trimming removed 8 bases from V and 3 bases from J; junction bases left unmatched: 1. Germline V CDR1 and CDR2: SEHNR, FQNEAQ (reference sequence). CDR3 length equals 13 residues. For the CDR3, the DNA is TGTGCCAGCGGGACAGGGGACTACAATGAGCAGTTCTTC. Translated, it gives CASGTGDYNEQFF.

The chain employs TRBV27 and TRBJ2-3; a possible D gene is TRBD2 (7 bases). The V end lost 7 bases, the J end lost 2 bases, and 22 bases lay between the germline ends. In germline, CDR1 is MNHEY, CDR2 SMNVEV (reference sequence). There are 17 residues in the CDR3. The CDR3 DNA is TGTGCCAGCAATACTCAGAAGGGGGGGAAGTTCACAGATACGCAGTATTTT. This encodes CASNTQKGGKFTDTQYF.

The chain has TRBV7-6 and TRBJ2-1; TRBD1 agrees at 7 bases. The V gene end was trimmed by 1 base and the J gene end by 5 bases; junction bases not matched to a gene: 5. The CDR3 is made up of 15 amino acids. Germline-derived CDR1 and CDR2 are SGHVS and FNYEAQ. CDR3 sequence: CASSLGKTGNNEQFF. The CDR3 region has the DNA TGTGCCAGCAGCTTAGGAAAGACAGGGAACAATGAGCAGTTCTTC.

The rearrangement links TRBV28 to TRBJ2-5; 10 bases agree with TRBD1. V dropped 4 bases and J dropped 3; count of bases not matched to a gene: 8. Germline V gives CDR1 MDHEN, CDR2 SYDVKM. The CDR3 extends over 16 amino acids. CDR3 sequence: CASSSWTGGIEETQYF. CDR3 bases: TGTGCCAGCAGTTCCTGGACAGGGGGGATTGAAGAGACCCAGTACTTC.

This chain uses TRBV27 with TRBJ2-4; D is unresolved. This CDR3 spans 12 amino acids. The germline CDR1 and CDR2 sequences are MNHEY and SMNVEV (reference sequence). Trimming removed 3 bases at V and 8 bases at J, with 8 bases between. The chain's CDR3 is CASSFPGDIQYF. Written as DNA, the CDR3 is TGTGCCAGCAGTTTCCCCGGAGACATTCAGTACTTC.

The chain is built from TRBV6-2 or TRBV6-3 and TRBJ2-7; 7 bases line up with TRBD2. CDR1 is MNHEY and CDR2 is SVGEGT in the germline V gene. The CDR3 runs 16 residues. Losses at the gene ends were 0 bases for V and 3 bases for J; bases not matched to a gene: 8. CDR3 in DNA: TGTGCCAGCAGTTACTCCTCTGGCGGGAGTTACTACGAGCAGTACTTC. The encoded protein is CASSYSSGGSYYEQYF.

The chain couples TRBV6-6 to TRBJ2-2; D is possibly TRBD1 (5 bases). With 0 bases removed from V and 1 base from J, the gap between germline ends came to 9 bases. In germline, CDR1 is MNHNY, CDR2 SVGAGI (reference sequence). The CDR3 runs 16 residues. Here the CDR3 reads CASSYSIDRNTGELFF. The DNA of the CDR3 is TGTGCCAGCAGTTACTCAATCGACAGGAACACCGGGGAGCTGTTTTTT.

The gene calls are TRBV20-1 and TRBJ2-7, with D possibly matching TRBD1 (6 bases). The germline gives CDR1 DFQATT, CDR2 SNEGSKA (reference sequence). The V end lost 2 bases, the J end lost 0 bases, and 8 bases lay between the germline ends. This CDR3 is 13 amino acids long. The CDR3 is CSARRTDSYEQYF. The CDR3 region has the DNA TGCAGTGCTAGACGGACAGACTCCTACGAGCAGTACTTC.

The chain carries TRBV9 and TRBJ1-4; 8 bases are shared with TRBD1. The J segment lost 5 bases and the V segment lost 0 bases, leaving 9 bases of the junction unmatched. Per the germline V gene, CDR1 is SGDLS and CDR2 is YYNGEE. The CDR3 has 17 amino acids. The CDR3: CASSVEGGDRRNEKLFF. The DNA for the CDR3 is TGTGCCAGCAGCGTAGAAGGTGGGGACAGGAGAAATGAAAAACTGTTTTTT.

This clonotype was recorded once. The chain couples TRBV28 to TRBJ2-7, with TRBD1 matching 7 bases. V was clipped by 5 bases and J by 0 bases; unmatched bases: 7. Germline V gives CDR1 MDHEN, CDR2 SYDVKM. This CDR3 has 15 amino acids. For the CDR3, the DNA is TGTGCCAGCAGTCCCATCAGGGGGTCCTCCTACGAGCAGTACTTC. This codes for CASSPIRGSSYEQYF.